Many counts were recorded for the clone carrying this T cell receptor beta chain. Its antigen is not known. TCRdb reanalysed the RACE reads using MiXCR and keeps one entry per CDR3 protein. The sample has 300,000 to 450,000 distinct CDR3 sequences; 5% to 6.5% are singletons. The V gene end was trimmed by 7 bases and the J gene end by 3 bases; junction bases not matched to a gene: 12. The CDR3 runs to 16 residues. The germline V gene encodes CDR1 MNHEY and CDR2 SVGAGI. The data originate from a study of human T cells and chemical hapten exposure. Time point: pre-sensitization, week 0. This sample's treatment: therapeutic diphenylcyclopropenone sensitization with weekly scalp DPC. Those who donated were patients with alopecia, 18 to 70 years of age, and suitable for DPC. From whole blood left unfractionated, total RNA was extracted. General study findings and limits: DPC sensitization left the count of TCRs above 1 in 1000 unchanged. The immune response of these alopecia patients might not match healthy individuals'.

Sequencing used whole blood, obtained in connection with sensitization to the hapten diphenylcyclopropenone (DPC). The chain is built from TRBV6-5 and TRBJ2-3, with TRBD1 matching 8 bases. The source is a woman under 30 with alopecia areata. Some clones in this sample may be carry-over from other donors' samples. This CDR3 reads CASTTTTTGGTDTQYF. In DNA form, the CDR3 reads TGTGCCAGCACCACGACAACTACAGGGGGAACAGATACGCAGTATTTT.